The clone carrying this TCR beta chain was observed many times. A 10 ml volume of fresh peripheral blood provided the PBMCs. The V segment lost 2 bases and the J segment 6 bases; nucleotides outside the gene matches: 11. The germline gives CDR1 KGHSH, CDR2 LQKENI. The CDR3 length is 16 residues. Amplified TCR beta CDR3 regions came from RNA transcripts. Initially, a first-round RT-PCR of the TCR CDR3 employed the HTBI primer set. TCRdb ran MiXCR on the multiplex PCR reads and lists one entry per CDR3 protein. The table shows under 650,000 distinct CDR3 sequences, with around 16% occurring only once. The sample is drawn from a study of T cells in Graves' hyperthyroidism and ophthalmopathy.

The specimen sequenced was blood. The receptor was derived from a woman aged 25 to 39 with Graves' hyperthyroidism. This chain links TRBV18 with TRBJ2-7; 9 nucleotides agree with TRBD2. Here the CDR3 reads CASSPAGGRATPEQYF. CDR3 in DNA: TGTGCCAGCTCACCAGCTGGCGGGAGGGCCACTCCCGAGCAGTACTTC.